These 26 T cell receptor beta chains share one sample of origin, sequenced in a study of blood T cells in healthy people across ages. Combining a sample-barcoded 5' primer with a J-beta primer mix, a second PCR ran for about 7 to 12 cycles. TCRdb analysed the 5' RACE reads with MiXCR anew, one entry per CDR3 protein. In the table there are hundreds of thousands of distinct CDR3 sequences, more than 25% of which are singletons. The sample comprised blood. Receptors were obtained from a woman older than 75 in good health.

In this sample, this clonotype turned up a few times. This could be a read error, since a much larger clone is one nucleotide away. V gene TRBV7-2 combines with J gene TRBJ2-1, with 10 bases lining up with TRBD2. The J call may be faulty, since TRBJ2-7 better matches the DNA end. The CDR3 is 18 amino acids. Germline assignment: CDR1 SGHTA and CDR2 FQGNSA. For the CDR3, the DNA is TGTGCCAGCAGCTTAGCACTAGCGGGGCGGAGCTCCTACAATGAGCAGTACTTC. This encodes CASSLALAGRSSYNEQYF.

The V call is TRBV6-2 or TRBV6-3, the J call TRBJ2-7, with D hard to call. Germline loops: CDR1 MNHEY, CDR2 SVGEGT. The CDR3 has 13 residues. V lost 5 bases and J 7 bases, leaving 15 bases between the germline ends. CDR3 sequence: CASSTGPYNEQYF. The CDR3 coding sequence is TGTGCCAGCAGTACTGGGCCCTACAATGAGCAGTACTTC.

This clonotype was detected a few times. The CDR3 region has the DNA TGCGCCAGCAGCTCACTGCTATACACCGGGGAGCTGTTTTTT. Translating gives CASSSLLYTGELFF. The chain has TRBV5-1 and TRBJ2-2; D remains ambiguous. The V end lost 3 bases, the J end lost 3 bases, and 9 bases lay between the germline ends. The CDR3 contains 14 residues. CDR1 and CDR2 from the germline V gene are SGHRS and YFSETQ. The full variable domain, in which reference TRBV5-1 and TRBJ2-2 provide the parts outside the CDR3, is KAGVTQTPRYLIKTRGQQVTLSCSPISGHRSVSWYQQTPGQGLQFLFEYFSETQRNKGNFPGRFSGRQFSNSRSEMNVSTLELGDSALYLCASSSLLYTGELFFGEGSRLTVL.

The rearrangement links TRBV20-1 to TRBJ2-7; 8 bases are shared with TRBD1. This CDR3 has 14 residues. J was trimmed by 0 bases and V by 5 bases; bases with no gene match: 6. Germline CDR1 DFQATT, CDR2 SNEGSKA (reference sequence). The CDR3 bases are TGCAGTGCTGACAGGGGAACCTTCTCCTACGAGCAGTACTTC. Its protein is CSADRGTFSYEQYF.

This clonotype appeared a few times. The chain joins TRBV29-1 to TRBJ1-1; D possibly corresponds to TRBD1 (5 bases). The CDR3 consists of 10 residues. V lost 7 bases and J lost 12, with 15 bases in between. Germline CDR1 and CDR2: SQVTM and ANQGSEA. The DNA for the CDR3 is TGCAGCGCCGTGACGGGGGTTCCTTTCTTT. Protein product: CSAVTGVPFF.

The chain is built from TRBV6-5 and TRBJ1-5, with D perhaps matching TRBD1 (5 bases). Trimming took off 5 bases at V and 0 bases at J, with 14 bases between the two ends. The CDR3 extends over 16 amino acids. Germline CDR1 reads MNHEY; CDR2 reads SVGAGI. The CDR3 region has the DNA TGTGCCAGCAGTGTGGACAAGCGATATAGCAATCAGCCCCAGCATTTT. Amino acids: CASSVDKRYSNQPQHF.

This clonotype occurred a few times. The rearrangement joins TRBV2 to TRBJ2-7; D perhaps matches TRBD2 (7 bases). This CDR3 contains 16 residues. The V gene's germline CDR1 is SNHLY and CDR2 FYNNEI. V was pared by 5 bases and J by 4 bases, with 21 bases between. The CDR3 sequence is CASSPGVAGAPYEQYF. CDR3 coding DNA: TGTGCCAGCAGTCCGGGAGTGGCGGGGGCCCCATACGAGCAGTACTTC.

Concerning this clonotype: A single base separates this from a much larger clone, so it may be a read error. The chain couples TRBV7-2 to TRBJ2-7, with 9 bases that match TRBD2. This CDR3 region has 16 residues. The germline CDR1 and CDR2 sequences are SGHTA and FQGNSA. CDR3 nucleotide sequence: TGTGGCAGCAGCTCGAGGACGGGACTAGCAAACTACGAGCAGTACTTC. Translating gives CGSSSRTGLANYEQYF.

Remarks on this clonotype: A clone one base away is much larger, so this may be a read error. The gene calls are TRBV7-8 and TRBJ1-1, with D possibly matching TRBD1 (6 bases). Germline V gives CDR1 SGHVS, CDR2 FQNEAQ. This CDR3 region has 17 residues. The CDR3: CVSSLGRGKGMNTEAFF. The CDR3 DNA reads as TGTGTCAGCAGCTTAGGGAGGGGGAAGGGCATGAACACTGAAGCTTTCTTT.

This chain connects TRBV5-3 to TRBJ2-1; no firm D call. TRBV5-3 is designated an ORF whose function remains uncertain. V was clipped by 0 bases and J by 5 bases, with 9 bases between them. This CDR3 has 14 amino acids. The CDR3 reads CARSLAWADNEQFF. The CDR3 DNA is TGTGCCAGAAGCTTGGCTTGGGCAGACAATGAGCAGTTCTTC.

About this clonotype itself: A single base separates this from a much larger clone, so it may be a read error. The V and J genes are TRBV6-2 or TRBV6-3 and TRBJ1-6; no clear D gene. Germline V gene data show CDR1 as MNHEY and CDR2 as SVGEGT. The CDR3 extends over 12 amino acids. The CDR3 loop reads CASSYEFSPPHF. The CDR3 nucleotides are TGTGCCAGCAGTTACGAGTTTTCACCCCCCCACTTT.

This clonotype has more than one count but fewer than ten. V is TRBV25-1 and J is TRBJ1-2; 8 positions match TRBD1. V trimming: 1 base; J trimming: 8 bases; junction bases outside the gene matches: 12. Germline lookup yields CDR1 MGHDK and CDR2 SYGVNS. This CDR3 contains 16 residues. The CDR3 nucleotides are TGTGCCAGCAGTGAATTGCGGACAGGGTACGGAATAGGCTACACCTTC. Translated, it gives CASSELRTGYGIGYTF.

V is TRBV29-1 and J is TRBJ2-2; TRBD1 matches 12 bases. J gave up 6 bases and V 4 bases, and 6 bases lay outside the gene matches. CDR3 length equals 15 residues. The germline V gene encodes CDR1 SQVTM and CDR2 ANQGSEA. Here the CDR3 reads CSVVGDRGHAGELFF. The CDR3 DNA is TGCAGCGTTGTCGGGGACAGGGGGCATGCCGGGGAGCTGTTTTTT.

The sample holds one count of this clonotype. DNA of the CDR3: TGTGCCAGCAGTTTGTATTCGGGGGGGACTAGCCCTTACGAGCAGTACTTC. Translating gives CASSLYSGGTSPYEQYF. The V gene is TRBV12-3 or TRBV12-4, the J gene TRBJ2-7, with 9 bases lining up with TRBD2. There are 17 residues in the CDR3. Trimming cost V 3 bases and J 4 bases; bases outside gene matches: 13.

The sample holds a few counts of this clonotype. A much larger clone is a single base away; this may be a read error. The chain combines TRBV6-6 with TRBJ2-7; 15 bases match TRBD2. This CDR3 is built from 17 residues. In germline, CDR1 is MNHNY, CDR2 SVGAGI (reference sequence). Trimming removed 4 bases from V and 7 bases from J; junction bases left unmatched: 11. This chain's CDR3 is CASSSSGTSGGRNEQYF. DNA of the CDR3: TGTGCCAGCAGTTCCTCCGGGACTAGCGGGGGGCGCAATGAGCAGTACTTC.

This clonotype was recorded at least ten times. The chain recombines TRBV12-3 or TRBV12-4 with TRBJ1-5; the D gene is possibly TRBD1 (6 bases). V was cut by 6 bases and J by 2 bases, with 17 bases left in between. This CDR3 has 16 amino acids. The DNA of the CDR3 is TGTGCCAGCAGATTCGAGGGGGAGGTGGGCAATCAGCCCCAGCATTTT. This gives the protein CASRFEGEVGNQPQHF.

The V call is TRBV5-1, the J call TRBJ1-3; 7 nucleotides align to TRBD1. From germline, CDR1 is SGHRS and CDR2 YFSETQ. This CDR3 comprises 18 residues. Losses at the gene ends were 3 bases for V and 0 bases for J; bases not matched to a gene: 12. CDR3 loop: CASSSQPGQPSSGNTIYF. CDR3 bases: TGCGCCAGCAGCTCGCAACCGGGACAGCCTAGCTCTGGAAACACCATATATTTT.

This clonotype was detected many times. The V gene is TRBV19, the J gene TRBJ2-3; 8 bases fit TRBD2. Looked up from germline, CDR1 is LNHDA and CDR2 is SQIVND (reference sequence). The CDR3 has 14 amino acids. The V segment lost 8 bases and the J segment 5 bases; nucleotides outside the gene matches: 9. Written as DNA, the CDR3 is TGTGCCAGTTCCAGGCGGGGGGCCATAGATACGCAGTATTTT. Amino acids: CASSRRGAIDTQYF.

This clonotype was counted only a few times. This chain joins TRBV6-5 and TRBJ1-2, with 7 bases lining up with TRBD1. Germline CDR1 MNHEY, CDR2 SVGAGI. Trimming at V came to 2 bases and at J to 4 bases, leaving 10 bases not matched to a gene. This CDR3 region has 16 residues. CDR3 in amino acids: CASSYTTGDNSYGYTF. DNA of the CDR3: TGTGCCAGCAGTTACACAACAGGGGACAATAGCTATGGCTACACCTTC.

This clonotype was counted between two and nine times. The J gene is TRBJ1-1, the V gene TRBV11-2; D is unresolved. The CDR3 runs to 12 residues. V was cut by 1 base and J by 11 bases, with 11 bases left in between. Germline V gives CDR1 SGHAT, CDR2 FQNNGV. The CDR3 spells CASSLGLRTAFF. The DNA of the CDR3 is TGTGCCAGCAGCTTAGGGTTAAGGACCGCTTTCTTT.

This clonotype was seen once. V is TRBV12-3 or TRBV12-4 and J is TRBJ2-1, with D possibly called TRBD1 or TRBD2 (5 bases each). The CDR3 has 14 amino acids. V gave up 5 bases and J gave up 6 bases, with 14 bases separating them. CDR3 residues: CASSASGTSNEQFF. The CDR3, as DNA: TGTGCCAGCAGTGCCTCCGGGACGAGCAATGAGCAGTTCTTC.

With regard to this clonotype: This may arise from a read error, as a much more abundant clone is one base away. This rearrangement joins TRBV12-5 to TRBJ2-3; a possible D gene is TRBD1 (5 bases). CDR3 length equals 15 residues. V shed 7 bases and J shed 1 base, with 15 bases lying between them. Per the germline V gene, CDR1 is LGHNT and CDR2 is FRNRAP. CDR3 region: CASVSPEQGTDTQYF. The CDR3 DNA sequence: TGTGCTAGTGTTTCACCCGAACAGGGCACAGATACGCAGTATTTT.

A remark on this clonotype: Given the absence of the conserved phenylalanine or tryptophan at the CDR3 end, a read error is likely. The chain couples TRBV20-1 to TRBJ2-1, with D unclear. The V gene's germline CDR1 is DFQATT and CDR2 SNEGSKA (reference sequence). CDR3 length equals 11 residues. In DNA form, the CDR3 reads TGCAGGAGTAACAGCTACAATGAGCAGTTCTCC. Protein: CRSNSYNEQFS.

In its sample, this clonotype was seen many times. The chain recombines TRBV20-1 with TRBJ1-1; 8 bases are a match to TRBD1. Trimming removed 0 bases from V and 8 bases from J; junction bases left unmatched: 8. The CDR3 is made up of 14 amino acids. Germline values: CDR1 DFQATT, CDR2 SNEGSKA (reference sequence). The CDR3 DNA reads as TGCAGTGCTAGAGACCAGGACAGGGCCCTGGAAGCTTTCTTT. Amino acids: CSARDQDRALEAFF.

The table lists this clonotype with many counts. This CDR3 reads CASSLAGSTNEKLFF. The CDR3 DNA is TGTGCCAGCAGTTTAGCCGGGTCAACTAATGAAAAACTGTTTTTT. This chain connects TRBV12-3 or TRBV12-4 to TRBJ1-4; no definite D call. The CDR3 covers 15 residues. V was cut by 0 bases and J by 0 bases, with 5 bases left in between.

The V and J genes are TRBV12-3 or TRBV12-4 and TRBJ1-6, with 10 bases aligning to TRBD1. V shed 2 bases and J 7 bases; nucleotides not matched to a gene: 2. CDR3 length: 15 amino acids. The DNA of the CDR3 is TGTGCCAGCAGTTTAATGGGACAGGGGAATTCACCCCTCCACTTT. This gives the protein CASSLMGQGNSPLHF.